The 5 T cell receptor beta chains below come from one sample, sequenced in a study of T cells in Graves' hyperthyroidism and ophthalmopathy. TCR beta CDR3 regions were amplified from RNA transcripts. A set of HTBI primers served as the primers for a first-round RT-PCR of the TCR CDR3. A single record per CDR3 protein comes from TCRdb applying MiXCR to the multiplex PCR reads. Here the sample spans 600,000 to 900,000 distinct CDR3 sequences, over 15% being singletons. The specimen was blood. These receptors were taken from a man between 18 and 29 years old with Graves' hyperthyroidism.

This clonotype was seen a handful of times. V is TRBV10-3 and J is TRBJ2-7; TRBD1 matches 7 bases. Germline lookup yields CDR1 ENHRY and CDR2 SYGVKD. The V gene end was trimmed by 5 bases and the J gene end by 6 bases; junction bases not matched to a gene: 13. The CDR3 sequence is 15 residues long. CDR3 nucleotides: TGTGCCATCAGTCTTGACAGGGCCCCGTCTGCCGAGCAGTACTTC. Translation gives CAISLDRAPSAEQYF.

The CDR3 DNA sequence: TGTGCCACCAGTGAAATGACTAGCGGGAGCTACAATGAGCAGTTCTTC. Residues: CATSEMTSGSYNEQFF. This rearrangement joins TRBV24-1 to TRBJ2-1; 12 bases agree with TRBD2. CDR1 KGHDR and CDR2 SFDVKD come from the germline V gene. J gave up 3 bases and V 4 bases, and 3 bases lay outside the gene matches. This CDR3 contains 16 residues.

This clonotype turned up a few times. With a much larger clone just one base away, this may be a read error. This chain joins TRBV6-2 or TRBV6-3 and TRBJ2-3; 7 bases fit TRBD1. CDR3 size: 16 residues. Germline assignment: CDR1 MNHEY and CDR2 SVGEGT. The CDR3 DNA follows: TGTACCAGCAGTTACGTTAGGGGACAGCCCCCTGATACGCAGTATTTT. Translated: CTSSYVRGQPPDTQYF.

This clonotype was recorded a few times. The chain joins TRBV5-1 to TRBJ2-3; TRBD1 aligns across 8 bases. The CDR3 covers 16 residues. Germline values: CDR1 SGHRS, CDR2 YFSETQ. With 0 bases clipped from V and 4 bases from J, the junction kept 7 bases outside the gene matches. CDR3 region: CASSLEGQGLSDTQYF. The CDR3 nucleotides are TGCGCCAGCAGCTTGGAAGGACAGGGACTTTCAGATACGCAGTATTTT.

There are many counts of this clonotype. The chain uses TRBV20-1 and TRBJ2-3; TRBD2 matches at 8 bases. Germline lookup yields CDR1 DFQATT and CDR2 SNEGSKA (reference sequence). The CDR3 length is 14 residues. Trimming took 6 bases from V and 2 from J; bases not matched to a gene: 7. As DNA, the CDR3 is TGCAGTGCGAGTAGCGGGGATTACACAGATACGCAGTATTTT. It encodes CSASSGDYTDTQYF.